Presented here are 18 T cell receptor beta chains from one specimen sequenced in a study of lymphopenia after photon versus proton radiotherapy. TCRdb's table, derived via immunoSEQ multiplex PCR, lists solely in-frame clones and lacks some. The table records 25,000 to 30,000 clones, around 81% of them present only once. The sequencing here drew on peripheral blood, taken from a patient treated with photon-based radiotherapy. All receptors come from a man aged 45-60 years with gastric cancer.

This clone has only a few counts. J is TRBJ2-2 and V is TRBV5-1, with D uncertain. Per the germline V gene, CDR1 is SGHRS and CDR2 is YFSETQ. The V gene lost 4 bases and the J gene lost 0 bases, with 7 bases spanning the gap. This CDR3 has 14 amino acids. The CDR3 DNA follows: TGCGCCAGCAGCGAAAGGACGAACACCGGGGAGCTGTTTTTT. Protein product: CASSERTNTGELFF.

V is TRBV7-8 and J is TRBJ2-7, with D hard to call. CDR1 SGHVS and CDR2 FQNEAQ come from the germline V gene. This CDR3 spans 14 amino acids. V was trimmed by 1 base and J by 4 bases, leaving 11 bases between them. This CDR3 reads CASSLGPLEYEQYF. In DNA, the CDR3 is TGTGCCAGCAGCTTAGGACCCCTTGAATACGAGCAGTACTTC.

The chain links TRBV6-1 to TRBJ2-5; D is unresolved. Trimming removed 7 bases from V and 5 bases from J, with 14 bases in between. The CDR3 totals 13 residues. The V gene's germline CDR1 is MNHNS and CDR2 SASEGT. The CDR3, as DNA: TGTGCCAGCAACGGTGGGGAAGCGGAGACCCAGTACTTC. As protein: CASNGGEAETQYF.

V and J are TRBV5-1 and TRBJ1-1; the match to TRBD1 covers 9 bases. The germline CDR1 and CDR2 sequences are SGHRS and YFSETQ. The length of the CDR3 is 15 residues. Trimming removed 0 bases from V and 4 bases from J; junction bases left unmatched: 4. CDR3 sequence: CASSLEGQGFTEAFF. CDR3 DNA: TGCGCCAGCAGCTTGGAGGGACAGGGATTCACTGAAGCTTTCTTT.

The chain carries TRBV5-1 and TRBJ2-7; 8 bases map to TRBD1. Germline CDR1 is SGHRS and CDR2 is YFSETQ. This CDR3 has 16 amino acids. J lost 4 bases, V lost 0 bases, and 9 bases had no gene match. The CDR3 DNA reads as TGCGCCAGCAGCTTGGCCAGGGCAGGGGGCATATACGAGCAGTACTTC. The encoded protein is CASSLARAGGIYEQYF.

The chain carries TRBV19 and TRBJ1-4; the D is unclear. CDR1 and CDR2 (germline): LNHDA, SQIVND (reference sequence). V lost 2 bases, J lost 5 bases, and 9 bases lay in between. This CDR3 is 14 amino acids long. The CDR3 region has the DNA TGTGCCAGTAGTATATGGGCGGAAAATGAAAAACTGTTTTTT. It encodes CASSIWAENEKLFF.

The chain joins TRBV7-3 to TRBJ2-7; no firm D call. V lost 1 base and J lost 2, with 6 bases in between. The CDR3 runs 13 residues. Germline values: CDR1 SGHTA, CDR2 FQGTGA. CDR3 coding DNA: TGTGCCAGCAGCTTAAAGGCCCCCTACGAGCAGTACTTC. It specifies CASSLKAPYEQYF.

The gene calls are TRBV18 and TRBJ2-1, with 12 bases matching TRBD2. The CDR3 extends over 17 amino acids. CDR1 is KGHSH, CDR2 LQKENI, per germline. The trim removed 1 base at V and 4 bases at J, leaving 5 bases unmatched. CDR3 amino acids: CASSPRTSGTSYNEQFF. The CDR3 coding sequence is TGTGCCAGCTCACCACGGACTAGCGGGACTTCATACAATGAGCAGTTCTTC.

The chain has TRBV30 and TRBJ2-7; D is uncertain. Germline V gene data show CDR1 as GTSNPN and CDR2 as SVGIG (reference sequence). Between the trimmed V and J ends, which lost 5 bases and 4 bases, there was a span of 9 bases. CDR3 size: 11 residues. The CDR3 DNA reads as TGTGCCTGGGAAAAAGAATACGAGCAGTACTTC. The encoded protein is CAWEKEYEQYF.

The chain links TRBV7-6 to TRBJ2-5, with 10 bases lining up with TRBD1. The germline V gene encodes CDR1 SGHVS and CDR2 FNYEAQ. This CDR3 region has 15 residues. J lost 4 bases, V lost 4 bases, and 6 bases had no gene match. The CDR3 loop reads CASSSTGGARETQYF. The DNA for the CDR3 is TGTGCCAGCAGCTCGACAGGGGGCGCTCGAGAGACCCAGTACTTC.

This clone appeared many times. The J gene is TRBJ2-2, the V gene TRBV2; D may be TRBD1 (6 bases). The CDR3 extends over 16 amino acids. V dropped 5 bases and J dropped 6 bases, with 19 bases sitting between them. Per the germline V gene, CDR1 is SNHLY and CDR2 is FYNNEI. The CDR3 is CASSSWGQDRAGELFF. CDR3 DNA: TGTGCCAGCAGTTCCTGGGGGCAGGATAGGGCCGGGGAGCTGTTTTTT.

This clone has a single count. The J gene is TRBJ2-7, the V gene TRBV27; D is possibly TRBD1 (6 bases). Germline CDR1 is MNHEY and CDR2 is SMNVEV (reference sequence). V lost 1 base and J lost 0, with 16 bases in between. The length of the CDR3 is 17 residues. Here the CDR3 reads CASSLLLTTGHSYEQYF. For the CDR3, the DNA is TGTGCCAGCAGTTTATTGCTCACGACGGGACACTCCTACGAGCAGTACTTC.

This chain joins TRBV7-3 and TRBJ2-2; D may be TRBD1 (6 bases). This CDR3 has 16 residues. Germline assignment: CDR1 SGHTA and CDR2 FQGTGA. Trimming shortened V by 1 base and J by 0 bases, and 9 bases separated the two germline ends. The CDR3 region is CASSLRKGANTGELFF. The CDR3 region has the DNA TGTGCCAGCAGCTTAAGAAAGGGGGCGAACACCGGGGAGCTGTTTTTT. The entire variable domain, with the rest obtained from reference TRBV7-3 and TRBJ2-2, is as follows: GAGVSQTPSNKVTEKGKYVELRCDPISGHTALYWYRQSLGQGPEFLIYFQGTGAADDSGLPNDRFFAVRPEGSVSTLKIQRTERGDSAVYLCASSLRKGANTGELFFGEGSRLTVL.

The rearrangement links TRBV4-2 to TRBJ2-3; D not resolved. Trimming stripped 3 bases from V and 2 bases from J, with 6 bases between. CDR3 size: 13 residues. Germline assignment: CDR1 LGHNA and CDR2 YNFKEQ. This chain's CDR3 is CASSQGFTDTQYF. The DNA of the CDR3 is TGTGCCAGCAGCCAGGGATTCACAGATACGCAGTATTTT.

The chain combines TRBV13 with TRBJ1-1, with D tentatively TRBD1 (6 bases). Germline CDR1 PRHDT, CDR2 FYEKMQ (reference sequence). Trimming left V 8 bases short and J 0 bases short, with 13 bases between. The CDR3 has 14 amino acids. CDR3 region: CASGGGTMNTEAFF. In DNA form, the CDR3 reads TGTGCCAGCGGAGGGGGGACCATGAACACTGAAGCTTTCTTT.

The chain recombines TRBV10-2 with TRBJ1-3; D is perhaps TRBD1 (6 bases). The CDR3 runs 15 residues. Germline-derived CDR1 and CDR2 are WSHSY and SAAADI. The V gene lost 6 bases and the J gene lost 0 bases, with 12 bases spanning the gap. CDR3 loop: CASSGQTHSGNTIYF. The CDR3 DNA reads as TGCGCCAGCAGCGGACAGACCCACTCTGGAAACACCATATATTTT.

J is TRBJ1-5 and V is TRBV19; D may be TRBD1 (5 bases). The CDR3 loop spans 16 amino acids. Trimming took off 6 bases at V and 4 bases at J, with 19 bases between the two ends. CDR1 LNHDA and CDR2 SQIVND come from the germline V gene (reference sequence). Here the CDR3 reads CASRLRDVRGNQPQHF. CDR3 DNA: TGTGCCAGTAGGCTCCGGGACGTGAGAGGGAATCAGCCCCAGCATTTT.

The rearrangement joins TRBV5-6 to TRBJ2-1; tentatively, D is TRBD1 or TRBD2 (6 bases each). In germline, CDR1 is SGHDT, CDR2 YYEEEE. V was clipped by 0 bases and J by 9 bases, with 19 bases between them. The CDR3 totals 16 residues. The CDR3 DNA follows: TGTGCCAGCAGCTTGGGCGGGACATCAGCGTACGTTGAGCAGTTCTTC. Protein: CASSLGGTSAYVEQFF.